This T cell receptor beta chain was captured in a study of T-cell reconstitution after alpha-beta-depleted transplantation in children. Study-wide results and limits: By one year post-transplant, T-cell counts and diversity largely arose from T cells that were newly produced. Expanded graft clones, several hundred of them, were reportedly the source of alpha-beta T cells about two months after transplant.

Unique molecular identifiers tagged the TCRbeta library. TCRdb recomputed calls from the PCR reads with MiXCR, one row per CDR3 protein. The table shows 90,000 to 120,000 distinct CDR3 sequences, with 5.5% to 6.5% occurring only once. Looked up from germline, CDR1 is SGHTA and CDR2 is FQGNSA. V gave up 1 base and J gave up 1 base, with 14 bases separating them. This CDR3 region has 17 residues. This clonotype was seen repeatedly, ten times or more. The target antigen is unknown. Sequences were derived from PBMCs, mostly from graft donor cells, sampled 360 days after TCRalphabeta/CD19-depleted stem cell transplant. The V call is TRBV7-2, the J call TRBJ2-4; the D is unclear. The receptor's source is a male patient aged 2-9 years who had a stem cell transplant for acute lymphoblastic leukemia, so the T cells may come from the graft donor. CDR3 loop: CASSLGISPGAKNIQYF. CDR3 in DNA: TGTGCCAGCAGCTTAGGAATCTCCCCCGGGGCCAAAAACATTCAGTACTTC. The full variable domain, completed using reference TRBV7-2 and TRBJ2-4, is GAGVSQSPSNKVTEKGKDVELRCDPISGHTALYWYRQSLGQGLEFLIYFQGNSAPDKSGLPSDRFSAERTGGSVSTLTIQRTQQEDSAVYLCASSLGISPGAKNIQYFGAGTRLSVL.